Listed here are 30 T cell receptor beta chains from one sample, sequenced in a study of T cells in Graves' hyperthyroidism and ophthalmopathy. Amplified TCR beta CDR3 regions derived from RNA transcripts. With the HTBI primer set, the TCR CDR3 went through a first round of RT-PCR. MiXCR, applied by TCRdb to the multiplex PCR reads, yields one record per CDR3 protein. The repertoire consists of about 290,000 distinct CDR3 sequences, with around a sixth occurring once and the leading ten covering approximately 35%. The source material was blood. The receptors derive from a man between 25 and 39 years old with Graves' hyperthyroidism.

This clonotype was observed many times. This chain joins TRBV5-1 and TRBJ2-7; 8 positions agree with TRBD1. CDR3 length: 14 amino acids. Germline lookup yields CDR1 SGHRS and CDR2 YFSETQ. The J segment lost 6 bases and the V segment lost 3 bases, leaving 8 bases of the junction unmatched. The CDR3, as DNA: TGCGCCAGCAGCTCCTTGACAGGGGAAAGCGAGCAGTACTTC. Protein: CASSSLTGESEQYF.

This clonotype occurred a few times. This chain joins TRBV20-1 and TRBJ2-1, with D perhaps matching TRBD1 or TRBD2 (5 bases each). Deletions cut 1 base from V and 4 bases from J, with 17 bases between. This CDR3 spans 16 amino acids. From germline, CDR1 is DFQATT and CDR2 SNEGSKA (reference sequence). The CDR3 loop reads CSARVEGSGWYNEQFF. The CDR3 DNA follows: TGCAGTGCTAGAGTCGAGGGGAGTGGGTGGTACAATGAGCAGTTCTTC.

The V gene is TRBV7-2, the J gene TRBJ2-3; weak D call: TRBD2 (5 bases). Germline V gene data show CDR1 as SGHTA and CDR2 as FQGNSA. Trimming removed 3 bases from V and 1 base from J, with 8 bases in between. The CDR3 consists of 14 residues. In DNA, the CDR3 is TGTGCCAGCAGCTTCCGGACTGGCACAGATACGCAGTATTTT. This encodes CASSFRTGTDTQYF.

The CDR3: CASSEFGIYEQYF. The DNA for the CDR3 is TGTGCCAGCAGTGAATTTGGCATCTACGAGCAGTACTTC. V and J are TRBV25-1 and TRBJ2-7; no clear D gene. Per the germline V gene, CDR1 is MGHDK and CDR2 is SYGVNS. The germline V and J ends were trimmed by 1 base and 3 bases, with 7 bases remaining between them. CDR3 size: 13 residues.

The chain has TRBV20-1 and TRBJ2-6; no firm D call. The CDR3 is 12 amino acids. The V end was cut by 4 bases, the J end by 3 bases, with 4 bases between. Germline V gene lookup returns CDR1 DFQATT and CDR2 SNEGSKA (reference sequence). CDR3 in DNA: TGCAGTGCTATCCTTGGGGCCAACGTCCTGACTTTC. As protein: CSAILGANVLTF.

The V gene is TRBV7-3, the J gene TRBJ2-7, with D possibly called TRBD1 or TRBD2 (5 bases each). The V end lost 5 bases, the J end lost 4 bases, and 15 bases lay between the germline ends. CDR1 SGHTA and CDR2 FQGTGA come from the germline V gene. The CDR3 has 14 amino acids. The CDR3 nucleotides are TGTGCCAGCAGCCCCACCGGGGCTCTATACGAGCAGTACTTC. This gives the protein CASSPTGALYEQYF.

This chain joins TRBV7-9 and TRBJ2-7, with TRBD2 identical over 15 bases. Germline loops: CDR1 SEHNR, CDR2 FQNEAQ (reference sequence). CDR3 length: 17 amino acids. V trimming: 9 bases; J trimming: 5 bases; junction bases outside the gene matches: 14. CDR3 in DNA: TGTGCCAGTAGTATTTCGGGACTAGCGGGAGGCGTTAACGAGCAGTACTTC. Residues: CASSISGLAGGVNEQYF. The whole variable domain, remainder taken from reference TRBV7-9 and TRBJ2-7, is DTGVSQNPRHKITKRGQNVTFRCDPISEHNRLYWYRQTLGQGPEFLTYFQNEAQLEKSRLLSDRFSAERPKGSFSTLEIQRTEQGDSAMYLCASSISGLAGGVNEQYFGPGTRLTVT.

As to this clonotype: A much larger clone differs by one base, so this may be a read error. The chain carries TRBV7-2 and TRBJ2-5; D gene uncertain. The CDR3 is 14 amino acids. CDR1 SGHTA and CDR2 FQGNSA come from the germline V gene. Here the CDR3 reads CASSLSTSEEIQYF. The DNA for the CDR3 is TGTGCCAGCAGCTTAAGTACTTCTGAAGAGATCCAGTACTTC.

This clonotype was counted only a few times. The gene calls are TRBV29-1 and TRBJ2-3; D ambiguous. The CDR3 runs 13 residues. Germline CDR1 is SQVTM and CDR2 is ANQGSEA. The ends were cut back, 5 bases at V and 0 bases at J, with 9 bases in the middle. CDR3 in DNA: TGCAGCGTTTGTAGCCTTAGCACAGATACGCAGTATTTT. Translation: CSVCSLSTDTQYF.

This clonotype was detected many times. The rearrangement joins TRBV5-1 to TRBJ1-6; possibly TRBD1 for D (5 bases). CDR1 is SGHRS and CDR2 is YFSETQ in the germline V gene. There are 15 residues in the CDR3. The V end lost 0 bases, the J end lost 10 bases, and 14 bases lay between the germline ends. DNA for the CDR3: TGCGCCAGCAGCTTGGCCCAGGGAGGTAGCTCACCCCTCCACTTT. As protein: CASSLAQGGSSPLHF.

This clonotype was observed many times. This sequence joins TRBV27 and TRBJ2-7, with 8 bases identical to TRBD2. Losses at the gene ends were 0 bases for V and 4 bases for J; bases not matched to a gene: 8. This CDR3 is built from 16 residues. Per germline, CDR1 MNHEY and CDR2 SMNVEV (reference sequence). The CDR3 DNA is TGTGCCAGCAGTTTATCTCAGACCGGGAGGGGATACGAGCAGTACTTC. Protein: CASSLSQTGRGYEQYF.

This clonotype appeared many times. The rearrangement uses TRBV7-2 and TRBJ1-6; the D is unclear. Germline assignment: CDR1 SGHTA and CDR2 FQGNSA. The CDR3 covers 15 residues. V was pared by 5 bases and J by 8 bases, with 16 bases between. DNA of the CDR3: TGTGCCAGCAGCAACCCTCCGGCTATTGATTCACCCCTCCACTTT. The encoded protein is CASSNPPAIDSPLHF.

This clonotype was counted many times. J is TRBJ2-1 and V is TRBV5-1; D possibly corresponds to TRBD1 (6 bases). The length of the CDR3 is 13 residues. V dropped 2 bases and J dropped 5 bases, with 8 bases sitting between them. The germline V gene encodes CDR1 SGHRS and CDR2 YFSETQ. CDR3 protein: CASSFGQNNEQFF. Written as DNA, the CDR3 is TGCGCCAGCAGCTTCGGACAGAACAATGAGCAGTTCTTC.

This clonotype occurred a few times. The chain employs TRBV24-1 and TRBJ2-3; 8 nucleotides line up with TRBD1. Germline values: CDR1 KGHDR, CDR2 SFDVKD. Trimming removed 4 bases from V and 3 bases from J; junction bases left unmatched: 17. The CDR3 loop spans 19 amino acids. CDR3 DNA: TGTGCCACCAGTGACCCAGACAGGGGATCGGGCCGTTTTACAGATACGCAGTATTTT. This codes for CATSDPDRGSGRFTDTQYF.

V and J are TRBV28 and TRBJ1-2, with D unresolved. The CDR3 runs to 11 residues. Germline CDR1 MDHEN, CDR2 SYDVKM. Deletions cut 3 bases from V and 7 bases from J, with 6 bases between. As DNA, the CDR3 is TGTGCCAGCAGTTTCACCCGTGGCTACACCTTC. This sequence encodes CASSFTRGYTF.

This clonotype was observed many times. The V call is TRBV20-1, the J call TRBJ2-1, with 7 bases fitting TRBD2. Germline loops: CDR1 DFQATT, CDR2 SNEGSKA (reference sequence). The CDR3 runs to 12 residues. The V and J ends lost 5 bases and 6 bases, in that order; junction bases with no gene match: 4. The CDR3 here is CSAGRTSNEQFF. CDR3 DNA: TGCAGTGCTGGACGGACTAGCAATGAGCAGTTCTTC.

This clonotype was seen more than once but under ten times. The chain recombines TRBV2 with TRBJ2-7, with 7 positions matching TRBD1. With V trimmed by 6 bases and J by 0 bases, 2 bases remained unmatched. CDR1 and CDR2 from the germline V gene are SNHLY and FYNNEI. CDR3 length equals 13 residues. In DNA, the CDR3 is TGTGCCAGCAGGGGACAGTCCTCCTACGAGCAGTACTTC. Its translation is CASRGQSSYEQYF.

In its sample, this clonotype was seen a few times. The rearrangement joins TRBV20-1 to TRBJ2-3, with 9 bases matching TRBD2. Germline CDR1 and CDR2: DFQATT and SNEGSKA (reference sequence). V shed 3 bases and J 6 bases; nucleotides not matched to a gene: 4. The CDR3 has 13 amino acids. The CDR3 sequence is CSASLAGRDTQYF. The CDR3 DNA follows: TGCAGTGCTAGTCTAGCGGGACGTGATACGCAGTATTTT.

As regards this clonotype: A much larger clonotype is one base distant, so this may be a read error. The J gene is TRBJ2-7, the V gene TRBV20-1, with D possibly TRBD2 on 6 matching bases. CDR1 DFQATT and CDR2 SNEGSKA come from the germline V gene (reference sequence). This CDR3 is 15 amino acids long. The CDR3, as DNA: TGCAGTGCTAGAGATTCAGCGGGCTCACTCTACGAGCAGTGCTTC. Protein sequence: CSARDSAGSLYEQCF.

This clonotype showed up many times. This chain uses TRBV9 with TRBJ2-7; a weak D match, TRBD2 (6 bases). CDR1 is SGDLS, CDR2 YYNGEE, per germline. Trimming removed 4 bases at V and 3 bases at J, with 11 bases between. The CDR3 runs to 13 residues. DNA of the CDR3: TGTGCCAGCAGCCCGGGGGAAGGCTACGAGCAGTACTTC. Translated, it gives CASSPGEGYEQYF.

This clonotype was counted many times. The chain uses TRBV11-3 and TRBJ2-3, with 12 positions matching TRBD2. This CDR3 has 18 residues. V was clipped by 5 bases and J by 2 bases; unmatched bases: 11. Per the germline V gene, CDR1 is SGHNT and CDR2 is YENEEA. CDR3 region: CASSPRLAGVVPTDTQYF. The DNA for the CDR3 is TGTGCCAGCAGCCCAAGACTAGCGGGAGTCGTCCCCACAGATACGCAGTATTTT.

This clonotype showed up just a few times. J is TRBJ2-2 and V is TRBV29-1; D ambiguous. Germline CDR1 reads SQVTM; CDR2 reads ANQGSEA. With 7 bases removed from V and 3 bases from J, the gap between germline ends came to 18 bases. The CDR3 contains 15 residues. This CDR3 reads CSGRTGAGDTGELFF. CDR3 sequence (DNA): TGCAGCGGCAGGACGGGTGCTGGGGACACCGGGGAGCTGTTTTTT.

In DNA, the CDR3 is TGTGCCAGCAGTGAGTCCGGGACAGGGCGCGATACGCAGTATTTT. This encodes CASSESGTGRDTQYF. The V gene is TRBV6-4, the J gene TRBJ2-3, with 9 nucleotides matching TRBD1. The CDR3 is 15 residues long. Losses at the gene ends were 3 bases for V and 6 bases for J; bases not matched to a gene: 7. Germline V lookup: CDR1 MRHNA, CDR2 SNTAGT.

The chain joins TRBV15 to TRBJ1-5; 8 bases are shared with TRBD1. CDR1 is LNHNV and CDR2 is YYDKDF in the germline V gene (reference sequence). V shed 6 bases and J 2 bases; nucleotides not matched to a gene: 0. The CDR3 sequence is 13 residues long. Written as DNA, the CDR3 is TGTGCCACCAGGGACAGGGGCAATCAGCCCCAGCATTTT. Translation: CATRDRGNQPQHF.

The chain joins TRBV2 to TRBJ2-7; 7 nucleotides line up with TRBD1. This CDR3 contains 18 residues. In germline, CDR1 is SNHLY, CDR2 FYNNEI. Unmatched junction bases numbered 17, after V lost 6 bases and J lost 0 bases. The CDR3 spells CASRNRDRNTVVSYEQYF. For the CDR3, the DNA is TGTGCCAGCAGAAACCGGGACAGAAATACAGTAGTCTCCTACGAGCAGTACTTC.

The table lists this clonotype with many counts. This rearrangement joins TRBV7-2 to TRBJ2-3; D gene ambiguous. Germline CDR1 is SGHTA and CDR2 is FQGNSA. This CDR3 spans 13 amino acids. Trimming removed 6 bases from V and 1 base from J, with 8 bases in between. This CDR3 is CASRSLGTDTQYF. Written as DNA, the CDR3 is TGTGCCAGCAGATCCCTGGGCACAGATACGCAGTATTTT.

The chain joins TRBV4-1 to TRBJ2-7, with 10 bases aligning to TRBD1. The CDR3 has 15 amino acids. The junction had 6 bases not matched to a gene; V was cut back by 1 base and J by 6 bases. Germline V gene lookup returns CDR1 MGHRA and CDR2 YSYEKL. CDR3 amino acids: CASSQVGQGNFEQYF. CDR3 nucleotides: TGCGCCAGCAGCCAAGTGGGACAGGGGAATTTCGAGCAGTACTTC.

This clonotype was observed many times. This rearrangement joins TRBV27 to TRBJ1-1, with D possibly TRBD1 on 6 matching bases. Trimming took 5 bases from V and 11 from J, leaving 15 bases between them. Germline V lookup: CDR1 MNHEY, CDR2 SMNVEV (reference sequence). This CDR3 spans 12 amino acids. The CDR3 is CASSGRQAGAFF. The CDR3 DNA follows: TGTGCCAGCAGTGGAAGACAGGCCGGCGCTTTCTTT.

V usage is TRBV29-1 and J usage is TRBJ2-5; 7 positions agree with TRBD1. CDR1 and CDR2 from the germline V gene are SQVTM and ANQGSEA. V was pared by 2 bases and J by 2 bases, with 8 bases of the junction left unmatched. The length of the CDR3 is 15 residues. Here the CDR3 reads CSVERGQTEQETQYF. The DNA of the CDR3 is TGCAGCGTTGAAAGGGGACAGACAGAGCAAGAGACCCAGTACTTC.

This clonotype was counted ten times or more. The genes are TRBV6-2 or TRBV6-3 and TRBJ2-7; D is ambiguous. V was clipped by 7 bases and J by 0 bases, with 13 bases between them. Germline V CDR1 and CDR2: MNHEY, SVGEGT. The CDR3 runs to 14 residues. CDR3 protein: CASTAPGPSYEQYF. DNA for the CDR3: TGTGCCAGCACTGCTCCGGGTCCCTCCTACGAGCAGTACTTC.